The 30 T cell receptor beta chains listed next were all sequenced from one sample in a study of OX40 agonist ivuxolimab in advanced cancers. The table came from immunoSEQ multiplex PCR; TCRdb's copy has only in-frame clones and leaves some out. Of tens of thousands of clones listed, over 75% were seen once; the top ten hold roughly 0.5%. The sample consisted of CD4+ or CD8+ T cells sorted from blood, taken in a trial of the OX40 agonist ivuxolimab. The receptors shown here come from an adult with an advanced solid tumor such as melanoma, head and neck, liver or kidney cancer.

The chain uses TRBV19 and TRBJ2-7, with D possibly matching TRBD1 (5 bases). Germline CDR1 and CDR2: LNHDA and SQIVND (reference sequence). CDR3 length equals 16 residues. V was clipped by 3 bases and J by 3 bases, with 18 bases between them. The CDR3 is CASSIEYRTRSYEQYF. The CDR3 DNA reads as TGTGCCAGTAGTATTGAGTATCGGACAAGAAGCTACGAGCAGTACTTC.

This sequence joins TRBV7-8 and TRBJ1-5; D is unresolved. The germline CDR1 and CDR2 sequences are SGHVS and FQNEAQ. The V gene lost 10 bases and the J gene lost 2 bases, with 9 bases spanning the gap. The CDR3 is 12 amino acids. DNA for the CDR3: TGTGCCACCCTATATGGCAATCAGCCCCAGCATTTT. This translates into CATLYGNQPQHF.

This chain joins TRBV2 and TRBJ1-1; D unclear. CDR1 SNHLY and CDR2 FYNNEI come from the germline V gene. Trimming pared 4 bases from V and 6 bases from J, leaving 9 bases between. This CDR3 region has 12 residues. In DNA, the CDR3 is TGTGCCAGCAGTGCAAGAAGCCCTGAAGCTTTCTTT. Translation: CASSARSPEAFF.

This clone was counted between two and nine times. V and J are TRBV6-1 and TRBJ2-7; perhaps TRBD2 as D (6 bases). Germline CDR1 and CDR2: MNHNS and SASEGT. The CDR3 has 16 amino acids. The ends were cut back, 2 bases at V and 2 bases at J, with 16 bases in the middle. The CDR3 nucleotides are TGTGCCAGCAGTGAATCGGCTAGCGCGAGGGCCTACGAGCAGTACTTC. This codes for CASSESASARAYEQYF.

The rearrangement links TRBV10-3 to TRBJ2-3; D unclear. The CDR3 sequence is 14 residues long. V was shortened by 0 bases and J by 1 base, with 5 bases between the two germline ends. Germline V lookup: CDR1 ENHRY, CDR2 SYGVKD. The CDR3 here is CAISESGGTDTQYF. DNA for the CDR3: TGTGCCATCAGTGAGTCTGGGGGCACAGATACGCAGTATTTT.

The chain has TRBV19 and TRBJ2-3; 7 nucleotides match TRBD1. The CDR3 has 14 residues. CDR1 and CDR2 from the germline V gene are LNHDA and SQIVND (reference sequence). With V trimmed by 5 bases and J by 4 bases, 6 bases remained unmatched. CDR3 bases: TGTGCCAGTAGTCCTGACAGGGTCCCAGATACGCAGTATTTT. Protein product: CASSPDRVPDTQYF.

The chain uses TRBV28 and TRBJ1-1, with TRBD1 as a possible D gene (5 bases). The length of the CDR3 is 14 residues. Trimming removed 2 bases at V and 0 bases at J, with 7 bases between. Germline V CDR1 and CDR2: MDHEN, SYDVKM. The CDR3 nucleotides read TGTGCCAGCAGTTTAGCAGGGATGAACACTGAAGCTTTCTTT. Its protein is CASSLAGMNTEAFF.

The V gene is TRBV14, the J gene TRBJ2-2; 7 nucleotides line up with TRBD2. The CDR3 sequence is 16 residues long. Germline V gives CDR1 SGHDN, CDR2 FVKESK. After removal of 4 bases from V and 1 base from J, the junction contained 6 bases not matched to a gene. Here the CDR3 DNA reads TGTGCCAGCAGCCTTCGGACTAGTTTGAACACCGGGGAGCTGTTTTTT. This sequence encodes CASSLRTSLNTGELFF. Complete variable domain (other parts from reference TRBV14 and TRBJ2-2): EAGVTQFPSHSVIEKGQTVTLRCDPISGHDNLYWYRRVMGKEIKFLLHFVKESKQDESGMPNNRFLAERTGGTYSTLKVQPAELEDSGVYFCASSLRTSLNTGELFFGEGSRLTVL.

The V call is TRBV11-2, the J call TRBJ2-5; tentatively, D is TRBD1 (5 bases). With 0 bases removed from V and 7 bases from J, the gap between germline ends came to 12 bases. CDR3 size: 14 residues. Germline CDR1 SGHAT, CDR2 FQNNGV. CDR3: CASSLDKGLGTQYF. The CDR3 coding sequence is TGTGCCAGCAGCTTAGATAAGGGGTTGGGGACCCAGTACTTC.

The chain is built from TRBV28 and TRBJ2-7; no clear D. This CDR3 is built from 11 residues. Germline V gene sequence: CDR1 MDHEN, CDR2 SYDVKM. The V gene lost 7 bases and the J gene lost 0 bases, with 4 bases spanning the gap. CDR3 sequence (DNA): TGTGCCAGCACCGCCTCCTACGAGCAGTACTTC. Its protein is CASTASYEQYF.

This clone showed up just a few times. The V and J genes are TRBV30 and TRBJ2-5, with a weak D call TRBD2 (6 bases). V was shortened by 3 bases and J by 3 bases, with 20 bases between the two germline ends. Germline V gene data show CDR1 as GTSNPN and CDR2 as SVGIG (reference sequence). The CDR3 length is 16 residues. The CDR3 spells CAWSHYRGSTKETQYF. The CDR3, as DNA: TGTGCCTGGAGCCACTACCGGGGGAGTACCAAAGAGACCCAGTACTTC.

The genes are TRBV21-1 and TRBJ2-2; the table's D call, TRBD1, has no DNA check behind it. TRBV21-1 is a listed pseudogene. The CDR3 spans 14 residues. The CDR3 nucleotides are TGTGCCAGCACGGTACAGGGGGCAACCGGGGAGCTGTTTTTT. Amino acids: CASTVQGATGELFF.

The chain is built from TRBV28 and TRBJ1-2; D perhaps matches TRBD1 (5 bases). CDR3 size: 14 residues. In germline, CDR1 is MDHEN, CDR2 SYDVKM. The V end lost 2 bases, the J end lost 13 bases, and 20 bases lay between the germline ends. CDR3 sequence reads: CASSLNSLGLLGTF. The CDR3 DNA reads TGTGCCAGCAGTTTAAATTCACTGGGACTACTGGGCACCTTC.

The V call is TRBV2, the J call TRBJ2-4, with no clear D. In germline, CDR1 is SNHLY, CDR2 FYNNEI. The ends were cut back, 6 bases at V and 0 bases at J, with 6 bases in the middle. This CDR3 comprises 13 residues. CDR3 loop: CASSLVAKNIQYF. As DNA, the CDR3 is TGTGCCAGCAGCCTCGTAGCCAAAAACATTCAGTACTTC.

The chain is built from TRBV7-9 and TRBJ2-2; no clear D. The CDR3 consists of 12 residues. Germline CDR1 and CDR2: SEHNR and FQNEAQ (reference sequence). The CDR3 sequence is CVHRSNTGELFF. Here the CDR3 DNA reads TGTGTCCATAGATCAAACACCGGGGAGCTGTTTTTT.

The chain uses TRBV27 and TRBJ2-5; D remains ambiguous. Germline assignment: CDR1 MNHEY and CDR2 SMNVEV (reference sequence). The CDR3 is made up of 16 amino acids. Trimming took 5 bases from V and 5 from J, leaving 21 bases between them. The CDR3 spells CASSPNLMLVGETQYF. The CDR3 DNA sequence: TGTGCCAGCAGTCCGAACCTTATGCTGGTTGGGGAGACCCAGTACTTC.

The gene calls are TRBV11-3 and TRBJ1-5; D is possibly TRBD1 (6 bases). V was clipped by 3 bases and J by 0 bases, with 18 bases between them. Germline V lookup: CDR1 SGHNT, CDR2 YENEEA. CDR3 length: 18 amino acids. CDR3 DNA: TGTGCCAGCAGCTTTCTATCAGGGGACCAGTATAGCAATCAGCCCCAGCATTTT. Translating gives CASSFLSGDQYSNQPQHF.

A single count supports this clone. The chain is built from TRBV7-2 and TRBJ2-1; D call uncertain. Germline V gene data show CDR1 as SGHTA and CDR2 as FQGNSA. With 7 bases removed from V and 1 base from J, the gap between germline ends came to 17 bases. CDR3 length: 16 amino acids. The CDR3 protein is CASTRSRSGSYNEQFF. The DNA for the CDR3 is TGTGCCAGCACTCGTAGTAGAAGTGGGTCCTACAATGAGCAGTTCTTC.

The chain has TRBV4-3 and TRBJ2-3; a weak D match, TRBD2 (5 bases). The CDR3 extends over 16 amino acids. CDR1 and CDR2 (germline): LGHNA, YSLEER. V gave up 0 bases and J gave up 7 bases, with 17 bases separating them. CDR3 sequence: CASSQEPLTGSYTQYF. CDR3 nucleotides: TGCGCCAGCAGCCAAGAGCCTTTAACGGGGTCCTATACGCAGTATTTT.

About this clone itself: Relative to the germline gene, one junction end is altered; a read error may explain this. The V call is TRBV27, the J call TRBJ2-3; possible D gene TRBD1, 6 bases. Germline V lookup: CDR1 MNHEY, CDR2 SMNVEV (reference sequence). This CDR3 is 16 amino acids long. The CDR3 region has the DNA TGTGCCAGCAGTCCCGGACACACAGGGAGCACACATACGCAGTATTTT. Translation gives CASSPGHTGSTHTQYF.

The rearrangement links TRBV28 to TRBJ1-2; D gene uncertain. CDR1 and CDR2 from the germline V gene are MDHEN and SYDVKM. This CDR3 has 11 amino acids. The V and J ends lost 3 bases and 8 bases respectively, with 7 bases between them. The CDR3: CASSFGLGYTF. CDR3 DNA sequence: TGTGCCAGCAGTTTTGGCCTCGGCTACACCTTC.

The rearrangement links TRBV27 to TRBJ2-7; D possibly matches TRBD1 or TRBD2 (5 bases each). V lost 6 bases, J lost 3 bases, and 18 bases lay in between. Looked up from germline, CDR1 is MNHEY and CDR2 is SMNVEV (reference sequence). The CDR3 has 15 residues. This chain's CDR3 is CASSPFQPGLYEQYF. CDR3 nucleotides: TGTGCCAGCAGCCCGTTCCAACCGGGGCTCTACGAGCAGTACTTC.

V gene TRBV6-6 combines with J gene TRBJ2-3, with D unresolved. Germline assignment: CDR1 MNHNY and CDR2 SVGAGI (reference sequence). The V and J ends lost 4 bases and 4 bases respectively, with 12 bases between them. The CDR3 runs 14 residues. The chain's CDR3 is CASSFHERADTQYF. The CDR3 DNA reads TGTGCCAGCAGTTTTCATGAGCGCGCAGATACGCAGTATTTT.

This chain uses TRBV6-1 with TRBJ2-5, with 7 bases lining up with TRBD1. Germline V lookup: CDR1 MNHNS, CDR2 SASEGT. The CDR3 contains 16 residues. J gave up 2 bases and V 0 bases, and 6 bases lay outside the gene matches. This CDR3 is CASSEAFGRGQETQYF. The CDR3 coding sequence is TGTGCCAGCAGTGAAGCCTTCGGCAGGGGGCAAGAGACCCAGTACTTC.

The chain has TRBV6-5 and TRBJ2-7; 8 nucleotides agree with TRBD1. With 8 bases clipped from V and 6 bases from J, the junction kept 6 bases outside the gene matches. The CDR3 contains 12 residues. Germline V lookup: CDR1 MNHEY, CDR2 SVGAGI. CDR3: CASEGRGPEQYF. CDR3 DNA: TGTGCCAGCGAGGGCAGGGGGCCCGAGCAGTACTTC.

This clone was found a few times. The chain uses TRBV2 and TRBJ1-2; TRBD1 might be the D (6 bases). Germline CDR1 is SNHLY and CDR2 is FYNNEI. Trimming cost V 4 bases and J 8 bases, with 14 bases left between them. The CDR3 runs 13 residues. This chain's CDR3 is CASSAGQQRGYTF. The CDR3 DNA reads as TGTGCCAGCAGTGCAGGACAGCAACGGGGCTACACCTTC.

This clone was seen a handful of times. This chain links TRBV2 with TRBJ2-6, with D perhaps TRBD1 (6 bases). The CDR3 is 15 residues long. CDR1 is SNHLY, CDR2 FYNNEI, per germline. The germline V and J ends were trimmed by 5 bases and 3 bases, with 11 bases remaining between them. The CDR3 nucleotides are TGTGCCAGCAGTTCCGTAGGGGGTGGGGCCAACGTCCTGACTTTC. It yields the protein CASSSVGGGANVLTF. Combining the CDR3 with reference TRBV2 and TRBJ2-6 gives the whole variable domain EPEVTQTPSHQVTQMGQEVILRCVPISNHLYFYWYRQILGQKVEFLVSFYNNEISEKSEIFDDQFSVERPDGSNFTLKIRSTKLEDSAMYFCASSSVGGGANVLTFGAGSRLTVL.

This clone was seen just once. The CDR3 DNA reads TGTGCCAGCAGACGCCGGGACAGGGAAACAGATACGCAGTATTTT. It encodes CASRRRDRETDTQYF. The V and J genes are TRBV7-2 and TRBJ2-3; the match to TRBD1 covers 9 bases. The CDR3 totals 15 residues. Trimming removed 6 bases from V and 3 bases from J; junction bases left unmatched: 7. CDR1 SGHTA and CDR2 FQGNSA come from the germline V gene.

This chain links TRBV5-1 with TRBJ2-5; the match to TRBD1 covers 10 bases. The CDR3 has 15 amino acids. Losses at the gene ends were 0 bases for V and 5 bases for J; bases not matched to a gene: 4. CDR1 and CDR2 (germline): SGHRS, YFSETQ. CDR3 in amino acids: CASSLGDRGFETQYF. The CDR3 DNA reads TGCGCCAGCAGCTTGGGGGACAGGGGATTTGAGACCCAGTACTTC.

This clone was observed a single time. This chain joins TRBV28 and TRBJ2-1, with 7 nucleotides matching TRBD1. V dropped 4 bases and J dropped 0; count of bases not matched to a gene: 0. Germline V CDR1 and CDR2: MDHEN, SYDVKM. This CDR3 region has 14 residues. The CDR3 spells CASSYRGSYNEQFF. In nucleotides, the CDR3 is TGTGCCAGCAGTTACAGGGGCTCCTACAATGAGCAGTTCTTC. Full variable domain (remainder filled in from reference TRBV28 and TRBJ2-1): DVKVTQSSRYLVKRTGEKVFLECVQDMDHENMFWYRQDPGLGLRLIYFSYDVKMKEKGDIPEGYSVSREKKERFSLILESASTNQTSMYLCASSYRGSYNEQFFGPGTRLTVL.